This T cell receptor (beta chain) comes out of a study of blood T cell repertoires in COVID-19. Across the study: There were acute and convalescent COVID-19 samples, and they came from the United States, Italy and Spain. In each case, the material was cDNA or gDNA derived from T cells, B-cell-depleted T cells, or PBMCs.

Trimming cost V 6 bases and J 5 bases, with 8 bases left between them. The CDR3 is 12 residues long. The V gene's germline CDR1 is SNHLY and CDR2 FYNNEI. Per the study methods: Reference gene primer amplification yielded estimated nucleated cell counts. TCRdb's table, derived via immunoSEQ multiplex PCR, lists solely in-frame clones and lacks some. From that table come the V and J calls and clone size; the DNA was used to work out D and trimming. The sample contains 130,000 or so clones, approximately 89% of which appear only once. The rearrangement links TRBV2 to TRBJ1-5; D unclear. The TCR was taken from a man in his fifties or sixties with acute or convalescent COVID-19. Material for sequencing was peripheral blood. The CDR3 nucleotides are TGTGCCAGCAGGCGGGCTGATCAGCCCCAGCATTTT. Its translation is CASRRADQPQHF.